Below, 12 T cell receptor beta chains from the same sample are listed, as sequenced in a study of blood T cell repertoires in COVID-19. Clones were sequenced by immunoSEQ multiplex PCR, and TCRdb holds only the in-frame ones, with some missing. This sample has 200,000 to 250,000 clones, with around 89% found just once. Sequencing input: PBMCs or T cells enriched from blood (not recorded which). These receptors originate from a woman aged 25 to 45 who had recovered from COVID-19.

CDR3 sequence: CAISESGLYGYTF. The DNA of the CDR3 is TGTGCCATCAGTGAGTCGGGACTCTATGGCTACACCTTC. The chain recombines TRBV10-3 with TRBJ1-2, with D possibly matching TRBD1 (5 bases). Germline CDR1 ENHRY, CDR2 SYGVKD. This CDR3 has 13 amino acids. Trimming removed 0 bases from V and 4 bases from J, with 6 bases in between.

The V gene is TRBV6-5, the J gene TRBJ1-3; 7 bases agree with TRBD1. The V and J ends lost 6 bases and 0 bases, in that order; junction bases with no gene match: 2. The CDR3 has 14 amino acids. Germline-derived CDR1 and CDR2 are MNHEY and SVGAGI. This CDR3 reads CASRTGSSGNTIYF. The CDR3 DNA reads as TGTGCCAGCAGGACAGGGAGCTCTGGAAACACCATATATTTT.

This clone turned up a few times. The DNA for the CDR3 is TGTGCCAGCAGCCCCCGGGGGGACTACAATGAGCAGTTCTTC. Its translation: CASSPRGDYNEQFF. The rearrangement links TRBV4-2 to TRBJ2-1; 7 positions match TRBD2. The CDR3 is 14 residues long. Germline V lookup: CDR1 LGHNA, CDR2 YNFKEQ. Trimming took 4 bases from V and 3 from J; bases not matched to a gene: 3.

The chain links TRBV4-3 to TRBJ1-5; TRBD1 matches 7 bases. V was pared by 0 bases and J by 1 base, with 0 bases of the junction left unmatched. Germline assignment: CDR1 LGHNA and CDR2 YSLEER. The CDR3 contains 15 residues. The CDR3 bases are TGCGCCAGCAGCCAAGACAGGGGGAGCAATCAGCCCCAGCATTTT. Amino acids: CASSQDRGSNQPQHF.

This clone was seen a single time. This chain joins TRBV27 and TRBJ2-3, with 8 bases identical to TRBD1. CDR1 is MNHEY, CDR2 SMNVEV, per germline (reference sequence). The junction had 10 bases not matched to a gene; V was cut back by 5 bases and J by 3 bases. The CDR3 loop spans 16 amino acids. CDR3 bases: TGTGCCAGCAGTCATCAGACAGGGGTAGAGACAGATACGCAGTATTTT. Its translation is CASSHQTGVETDTQYF.

The count of this clone is one. The chain couples TRBV7-9 to TRBJ1-4; D remains unclear. V lost 6 bases to trimming and J lost 1 base, with 6 bases between them. The CDR3 loop spans 13 amino acids. The germline CDR1 and CDR2 sequences are SEHNR and FQNEAQ (reference sequence). The CDR3 reads CASRNRTNEKLFF. CDR3 DNA sequence: TGTGCCAGCAGAAATAGAACTAATGAAAAACTGTTTTTT.

The rearrangement joins TRBV6-2 or TRBV6-3 to TRBJ2-3; 11 bases line up with TRBD2. The CDR3 has 18 residues. Germline V lookup: CDR1 MNHEY, CDR2 SVGEGT. V trimming: 4 bases; J trimming: 0 bases; junction bases outside the gene matches: 9. The CDR3 nucleotides read TGTGCCAGCAGTTTCGATCCGGGACTAGCGGTGAGCACAGATACGCAGTATTTT. This codes for CASSFDPGLAVSTDTQYF.

The chain couples TRBV10-3 to TRBJ1-1; the match to TRBD1 covers 7 bases. CDR1 ENHRY and CDR2 SYGVKD come from the germline V gene. V lost 5 bases to trimming and J lost 7 bases; unmatched junction nucleotides: 1. The CDR3 consists of 11 residues. CDR3 DNA sequence: TGTGCCATCAGTCGACAGGGTGAAGCTTTCTTT. Translated, it gives CAISRQGEAFF.

The rearrangement uses TRBV2 and TRBJ2-3, with 8 positions matching TRBD2. The CDR3 totals 15 residues. Unmatched junction bases numbered 6, after V lost 3 bases and J lost 4 bases. CDR1 and CDR2 from the germline V gene are SNHLY and FYNNEI. DNA of the CDR3: TGTGCCAGCAGTGACCGGGGGGGCGGGGCAGATACGCAGTATTTT. Protein sequence: CASSDRGGGADTQYF.

V is TRBV4-3 and J is TRBJ1-3, with 12 nucleotides matching TRBD1. CDR1 is LGHNA, CDR2 YSLEER, per germline. This CDR3 is built from 18 residues. J lost 0 bases, V lost 5 bases, and 8 bases had no gene match. The CDR3, as DNA: TGCGCCAGCAGCTACACCGGGACAGGGGGCAACTCTGGAAACACCATATATTTT. This sequence encodes CASSYTGTGGNSGNTIYF.

The CDR3 DNA sequence: TGTGCTAGTGCTTGGGGCAGTACTAACTATGGCTACACCTTC. Encoded protein: CASAWGSTNYGYTF. The J gene is TRBJ1-2, the V gene TRBV12-5, with a tentative D call TRBD1 (5 bases). The germline V gene has CDR1 LGHNT and CDR2 FRNRAP. V was trimmed by 7 bases and J by 0 bases, leaving 12 bases between them. The CDR3 totals 14 residues.

The chain has TRBV18 and TRBJ1-2; 7 nucleotides agree with TRBD1. V shed 2 bases, J shed 3 bases, and the junction held 6 bases outside the gene matches. The germline V gene encodes CDR1 KGHSH and CDR2 LQKENI. The CDR3 is 15 amino acids. CDR3 in amino acids: CASSPYGQVDYGYTF. The CDR3, as DNA: TGTGCCAGCTCACCATACGGACAGGTTGACTATGGCTACACCTTC.